This T cell receptor beta chain was recorded in a study of tumor-infiltrating lymphocytes in primary liver carcinoma. This clonotype was detected ten times or more. With 400 to 550 ng total RNA as template and a constant-region primer, TCR beta cDNA was made. Libraries covering TCR beta were generated through three nested multiplex PCR rounds (using a slightly modified ARM-PCR). TRBV1-TRBV30 forward primers paired with a C-beta reverse primer drove the first two PCR rounds, ten to eleven cycles each. Each CDR3 protein gets one entry after TCRdb re-called the multiplex PCR reads with MiXCR. Among just over 300,000 distinct CDR3 sequences listed, approximately 54% were seen once. The germline V gene encodes CDR1 SQVTM and CDR2 ANQGSEA. CDR3 length equals 12 residues. Trimming left V 7 bases short and J 1 base short, with 10 bases between. The blood RNA (from unsorted whole blood) was obtained, and germline DNA was also extracted.

The chain couples TRBV29-1 to TRBJ2-5; D is unclear. Sequencing was performed on peripheral blood. The receptor was derived from a woman in her twenties or thirties with primary liver carcinoma and hepatitis B virus infection. This CDR3 reads CSGRSPQETQYF. Here the CDR3 DNA reads TGCAGCGGTCGGTCACCCCAAGAGACCCAGTACTTC.